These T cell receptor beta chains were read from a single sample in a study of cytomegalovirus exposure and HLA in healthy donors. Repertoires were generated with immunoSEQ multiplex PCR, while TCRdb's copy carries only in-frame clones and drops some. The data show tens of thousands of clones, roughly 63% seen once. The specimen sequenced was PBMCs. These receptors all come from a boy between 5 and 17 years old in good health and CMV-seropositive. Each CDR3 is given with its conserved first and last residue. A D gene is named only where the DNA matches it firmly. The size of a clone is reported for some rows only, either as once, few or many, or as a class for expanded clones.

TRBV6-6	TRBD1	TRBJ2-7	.	CASIPTGAPREQYF	TGTGCCAGCATTCCAACAGGGGCCCCAAGGGAGCAGTACTTC
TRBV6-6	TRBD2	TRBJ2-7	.	CASRSLAGGPTYEQYF	TGTGCCAGCAGATCTCTAGCGGGAGGCCCAACCTACGAGCAGTACTTC
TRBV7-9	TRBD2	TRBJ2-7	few	CASSLAGRAYEQYF	TGTGCCAGCAGTTTAGCGGGGCGCGCCTACGAGCAGTACTTC
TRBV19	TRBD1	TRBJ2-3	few	CASSIGQDSTDTQYF	TGTGCCAGTAGTATCGGACAGGACAGCACAGATACGCAGTATTTT
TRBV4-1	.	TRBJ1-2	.	CASSHTGRGPTMAGYTF	TGCGCCAGCAGCCATACAGGGCGGGGGCCAACTATGGCTGGCTACACCTTC
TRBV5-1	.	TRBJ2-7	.	CASSFGTPTYEQYF	TGCGCCAGCAGCTTCGGGACACCGACCTACGAGCAGTACTTC
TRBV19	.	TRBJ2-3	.	CASTVDRYRDTQYF	TGTGCCAGTACCGTCGACAGGTATAGAGATACGCAGTATTTT
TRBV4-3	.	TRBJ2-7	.	CASSQAGGPYEQYF	TGCGCCAGCAGCCAAGCCGGGGGACCCTACGAGCAGTACTTC
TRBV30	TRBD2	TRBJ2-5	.	CAWSVRERGTQETQYF	TGTGCCTGGAGTGTACGCGAGCGGGGGACCCAAGAGACCCAGTACTTC
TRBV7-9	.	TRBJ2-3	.	CSSSLLQDTQYF	TGTTCCAGCAGCTTACTCCAGGATACGCAGTATTTT
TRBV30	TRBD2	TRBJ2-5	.	CAWSNLAGGETQYF	TGTGCCTGGAGTAACCTAGCGGGAGGAGAGACCCAGTACTTC
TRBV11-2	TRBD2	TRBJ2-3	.	CASSLMSGTSTDTQYF	TGTGCCAGCAGCTTAATGAGCGGGACTAGCACAGATACGCAGTATTTT
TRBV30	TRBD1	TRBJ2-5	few	CAWKRTGTGTQYF	TGTGCCTGGAAACGGACAGGGACGGGGACCCAGTACTTC
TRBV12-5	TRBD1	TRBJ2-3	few	CASGPGQGLTTDTQYF	TGTGCTAGTGGTCCCGGACAGGGGCTAACCACAGATACGCAGTATTTT
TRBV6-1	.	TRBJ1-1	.	CASSRRGDTEAFF	TGTGCCAGCAGTAGACGGGGGGACACTGAAGCTTTCTTT
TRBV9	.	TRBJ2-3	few	CASSSARSDTQYF	TGTGCCAGCAGCTCAGCGCGGTCGGATACGCAGTATTTT
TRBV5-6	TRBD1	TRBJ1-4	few	CASSLAMAGGEKLFF	TGTGCCAGCAGCTTGGCCATGGCAGGGGGCGAAAAACTGTTTTTT
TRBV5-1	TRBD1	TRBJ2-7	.	CASSLTGDSYEQYF	TGCGCCAGCAGTCTAACAGGGGACTCCTACGAGCAGTACTTC
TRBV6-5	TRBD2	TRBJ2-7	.	CASSSSGSISEQYF	TGTGCCAGCAGCTCTAGCGGGAGTATCTCCGAGCAGTACTTC
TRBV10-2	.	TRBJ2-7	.	CASSDPYSRSYEQYF	TGCGCCAGCAGTGACCCTTACTCCCGCTCCTACGAGCAGTACTTC
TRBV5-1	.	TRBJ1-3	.	CASSLDRGNTIYF	TGCGCCAGCAGCTTGGACAGGGGAAACACCATATATTTT
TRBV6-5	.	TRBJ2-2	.	CASRRGTNTGELFF	TGTGCCAGCAGAAGGGGGACGAACACCGGGGAGCTGTTTTTT
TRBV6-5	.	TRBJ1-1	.	CASSYSIQGANTEAFF	TGTGCCAGCAGTTACTCGATTCAGGGCGCTAACACTGAAGCTTTCTTT
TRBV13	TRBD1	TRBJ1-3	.	CASRGGPGQGDGNTIYF	TGTGCCAGCAGGGGAGGCCCGGGACAGGGAGATGGAAACACCATATATTTT
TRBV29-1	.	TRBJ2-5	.	CSAPGVSQETQYF	TGCAGCGCCCCAGGGGTGTCCCAAGAGACCCAGTACTTC
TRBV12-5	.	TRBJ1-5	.	CASGGGANQPQHF	TGTGCTAGTGGTGGGGGGGCTAATCAGCCCCAGCATTTT
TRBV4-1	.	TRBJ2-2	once	CASSPRGGDPGGELFF	TGCGCCAGCAGTCCTAGAGGGGGGGACCCAGGCGGGGAGCTGTTTTTT
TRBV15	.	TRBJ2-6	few	CATSRDANRAGANVLTF	TGTGCCACCAGCAGAGACGCTAACAGGGCTGGGGCCAACGTCCTGACTTTC
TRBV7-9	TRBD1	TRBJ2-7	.	CASSLDTRGSSYEQYF	TGTGCCAGCAGCTTAGACACCAGGGGGTCCTCGTACGAGCAGTACTTC
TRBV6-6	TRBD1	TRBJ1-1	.	CASSYRDSREAFF	TGTGCCAGCAGTTACCGGGACAGCCGTGAAGCTTTCTTT
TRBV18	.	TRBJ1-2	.	CASSPSVAEGRGYTF	TGTGCCAGCTCACCATCTGTGGCAGAAGGGAGAGGCTACACCTTC
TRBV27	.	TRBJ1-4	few	CASSLSIRLGEKLFF	TGTGCCAGCAGTTTATCGATAAGACTGGGTGAAAAACTGTTTTTT
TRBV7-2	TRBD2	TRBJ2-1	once	CASSLVTSGRNRQFF	TGTGCCAGCAGCTTAGTTACTAGCGGGAGAAATAGGCAGTTCTTC
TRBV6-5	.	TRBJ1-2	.	CASSFSEGTGTFGYTF	TGTGCCAGCAGTTTCTCTGAGGGCACAGGGACATTTGGCTACACCTTC
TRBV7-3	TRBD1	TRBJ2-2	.	CASSLEAGGIGELFF	TGTGCCAGCAGCTTAGAGGCAGGGGGCATCGGGGAGCTGTTTTTT
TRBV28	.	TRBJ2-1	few	CASSLWASKPHNEQFF	TGTGCCAGCAGTTTATGGGCATCCAAACCCCACAATGAGCAGTTCTTC
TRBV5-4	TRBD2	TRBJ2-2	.	CASSLEASGSALFF	TGTGCCAGCAGCTTGGAGGCTAGCGGGAGCGCGCTGTTTTTT
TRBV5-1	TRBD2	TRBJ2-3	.	CASSYIAGGSYTDTQYF	TGCGCCAGCAGCTACATAGCGGGGGGGTCCTACACAGATACGCAGTATTTT